What follows are 2 T cell receptor beta chains derived from one specimen sequenced in a study of blood T cell repertoires in COVID-19. Generated by immunoSEQ multiplex PCR, the TCRdb table keeps only in-frame clones and is missing some. In the table there are 540,000 or so clones, roughly 91% of which are singletons. The specimen sequenced was peripheral blood. Every receptor here comes from a woman aged 50 to 60 with COVID-19, enrolled during active disease.

The V call is TRBV4-1, the J call TRBJ1-1; the match to TRBD1 covers 8 bases. Germline V gene lookup returns CDR1 MGHRA and CDR2 YSYEKL. This CDR3 comprises 15 residues. J gave up 1 base and V 3 bases, and 4 bases lay outside the gene matches. The chain's CDR3 is CASSQGDRTNTEAFF. DNA for the CDR3: TGCGCCAGCAGCCAGGGGGACAGGACGAACACTGAAGCTTTCTTT.

This clone has a single count. The V call is TRBV5-4, the J call TRBJ2-5; D remains ambiguous. The CDR3 length is 14 residues. CDR1 and CDR2 from the germline V gene are SGHNT and YYREEE (reference sequence). Trimming left V 4 bases short and J 5 bases short, with 15 bases between. CDR3: CASSRLDVVETQYF. CDR3 nucleotides: TGTGCCAGCAGCCGCCTCGATGTAGTGGAGACCCAGTACTTC.